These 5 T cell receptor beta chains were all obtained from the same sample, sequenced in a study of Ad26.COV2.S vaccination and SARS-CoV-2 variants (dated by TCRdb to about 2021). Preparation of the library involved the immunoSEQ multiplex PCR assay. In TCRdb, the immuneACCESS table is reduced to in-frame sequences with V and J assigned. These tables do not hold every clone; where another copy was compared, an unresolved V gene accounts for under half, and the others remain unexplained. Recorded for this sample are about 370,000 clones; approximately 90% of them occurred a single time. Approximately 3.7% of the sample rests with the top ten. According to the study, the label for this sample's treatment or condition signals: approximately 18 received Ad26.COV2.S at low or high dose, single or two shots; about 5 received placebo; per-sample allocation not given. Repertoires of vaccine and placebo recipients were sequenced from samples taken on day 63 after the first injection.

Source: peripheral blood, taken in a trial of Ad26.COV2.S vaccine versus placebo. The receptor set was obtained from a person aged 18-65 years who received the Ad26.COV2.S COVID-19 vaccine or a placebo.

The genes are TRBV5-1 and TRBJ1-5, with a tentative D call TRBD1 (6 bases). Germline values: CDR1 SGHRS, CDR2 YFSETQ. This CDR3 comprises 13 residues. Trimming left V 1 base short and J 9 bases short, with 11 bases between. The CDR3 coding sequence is TGCGCCAGCAGCTTGCAGGGGCAGGGGCCCCAGCATTTT. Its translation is CASSLQGQGPQHF.

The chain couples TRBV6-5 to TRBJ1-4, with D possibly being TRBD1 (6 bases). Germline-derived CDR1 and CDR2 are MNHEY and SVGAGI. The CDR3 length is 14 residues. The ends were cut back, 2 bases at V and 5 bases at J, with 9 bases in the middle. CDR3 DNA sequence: TGTGCCAGCAGTTACCGGAGGGGGAATGAAAAACTGTTTTTT. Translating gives CASSYRRGNEKLFF.

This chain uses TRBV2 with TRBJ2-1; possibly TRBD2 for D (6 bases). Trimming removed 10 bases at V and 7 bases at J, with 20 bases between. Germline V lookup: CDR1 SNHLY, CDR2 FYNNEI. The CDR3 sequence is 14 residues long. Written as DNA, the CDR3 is TGTGCCATCCTCACCGCCGGGGGTCCGAATGAGCAGTTCTTC. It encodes CAILTAGGPNEQFF.

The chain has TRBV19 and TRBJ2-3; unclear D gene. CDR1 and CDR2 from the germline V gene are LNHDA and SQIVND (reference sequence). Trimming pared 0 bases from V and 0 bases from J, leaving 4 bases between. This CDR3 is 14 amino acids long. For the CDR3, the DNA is TGTGCCAGTAGTATAGATGACAGCACAGATACGCAGTATTTT. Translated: CASSIDDSTDTQYF.

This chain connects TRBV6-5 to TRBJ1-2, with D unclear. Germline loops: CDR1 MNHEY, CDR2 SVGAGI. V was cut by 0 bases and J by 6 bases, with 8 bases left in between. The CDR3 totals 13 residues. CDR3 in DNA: TGTGCCAGCAGTTACTCACAAGCCGATGGCTACACCTTC. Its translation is CASSYSQADGYTF.